The next 10 T cell receptor beta chains were all read from a single sample in a study of T-cell reconstitution after alpha-beta-depleted transplantation in children. Unique molecular identifiers were incorporated during preparation of the TCRbeta library. One entry per CDR3 protein, called by TCRdb with MiXCR from the PCR reads. This table has 450,000 to 600,000 distinct CDR3 sequences, 10% to 15% appearing once. The specimen comprised PBMCs, mostly from graft donor cells, sampled 360 days after TCRalphabeta/CD19-depleted stem cell transplant. All receptors come from a male patient between 10 and 17 years old who had a stem cell transplant for acute myeloid leukemia, so the T cells may come from the graft donor.

This clonotype has at least ten counts. This sequence joins TRBV20-1 and TRBJ2-1; 13 nucleotides line up with TRBD2. The CDR3 covers 15 residues. Trimming at V came to 6 bases and at J to 9 bases, leaving 11 bases not matched to a gene. Germline loops: CDR1 DFQATT, CDR2 SNEGSKA (reference sequence). The CDR3 DNA reads TGCAGTGCCCCCGGGGGTACTAGCGGGAGGGCTGAGCAGTTCTTC. As protein: CSAPGGTSGRAEQFF.

There are a few counts of this clonotype. This chain uses TRBV6-1 with TRBJ2-2, with D tentatively TRBD1 (6 bases). Germline V gene sequence: CDR1 MNHNS, CDR2 SASEGT. V was clipped by 2 bases and J by 6 bases, with 16 bases between them. The CDR3 has 16 amino acids. CDR3 sequence reads: CASSEIPGERAGELFF. In DNA form, the CDR3 reads TGTGCCAGCAGTGAAATCCCAGGGGAACGTGCCGGGGAGCTGTTTTTT.

About this clonotype itself: Just one base apart from a much larger clone, this may be a read error. This chain connects TRBV29-1 to TRBJ2-1, with D possibly TRBD2 on 5 matching bases. The CDR3 runs 10 residues. Germline values: CDR1 SQVTM, CDR2 ANQGSEA. CDR3 DNA: TGCGGCGTTGACGAAAGCGGGCAGTTCTTC. Translation gives CGVDESGQFF.

This clonotype was seen only a few times. In DNA, the CDR3 is TGTGCCAGCAGGGAGGGGTCAAATGAAAAACTGTTTTTT. It encodes CASREGSNEKLFF. The gene calls are TRBV7-9 and TRBJ1-4; tentative D call: TRBD1 (5 bases). Germline CDR1 is SEHNR and CDR2 is FQNEAQ (reference sequence). Trimming cost V 6 bases and J 5 bases, with 10 bases left between them. The CDR3 has 13 residues.

This clonotype came up many times. The chain carries TRBV25-1 and TRBJ2-7; D is undetermined. Germline assignment: CDR1 MGHDK and CDR2 SYGVNS. The CDR3 loop spans 14 amino acids. The CDR3, as DNA: TGTGCTTCCTCAAGGACCCATAGCTCCTACGAGCAGTACTTC. As protein: CASSRTHSSYEQYF.

The V gene is TRBV21-1, the J gene TRBJ1-1; no check of the table's D call, TRBD1, against the DNA was made. TRBV21-1 is classified as a pseudogene. This CDR3 is built from 11 residues. The CDR3: CATVQGTEAFF. The CDR3 bases are TGTGCCACCGTACAGGGAACTGAAGCTTTCTTT.

A word on this clonotype: At one of its ends the junction is not consistent with the germline gene, which may arise from a read error. The genes are TRBV27 and TRBJ2-2; 13 bases match TRBD2. CDR3 length equals 16 residues. The V gene's germline CDR1 is MNHEY and CDR2 SMNVEV (reference sequence). As DNA, the CDR3 is TGTGTCAGCAGTCAAGGACTAGCGGGAGAGAGCGGGGAGCTGTTTTTT. Amino acid sequence: CVSSQGLAGESGELFF.

The chain joins TRBV20-1 to TRBJ2-7; D possibly corresponds to TRBD1 (6 bases). This CDR3 contains 15 residues. Germline loops: CDR1 DFQATT, CDR2 SNEGSKA (reference sequence). Trimming removed 1 base from V and 1 base from J, with 14 bases in between. The CDR3 sequence: CSARGKRGTSYEQYF. DNA of the CDR3: TGCAGTGCTAGAGGAAAAAGGGGGACATCCTACGAGCAGTACTTC.

There are a few counts of this clonotype. The V gene is TRBV5-1, the J gene TRBJ1-6; D gene ambiguous. With 3 bases removed from V and 6 bases from J, the gap between germline ends came to 13 bases. The CDR3 sequence is 15 residues long. Germline values: CDR1 SGHRS, CDR2 YFSETQ. For the CDR3, the DNA is TGCGCCAGCAGCTATCAAGGGATTGCTAATTCACCCCTCCACTTT. It encodes CASSYQGIANSPLHF.

This clonotype appeared a few times. This sequence joins TRBV28 and TRBJ1-4, with D possibly TRBD1 on 5 matching bases. The CDR3 totals 14 residues. CDR1 and CDR2 (germline): MDHEN, SYDVKM. Between the trimmed V and J ends, which lost 2 bases and 3 bases, there was a span of 7 bases. The CDR3 region has the DNA TGTGCCAGCAGTTTAGTGACAGCTAATGAAAAACTGTTTTTT. It translates to CASSLVTANEKLFF.